Below, 32 T cell receptor beta chains from the same sample are listed, as sequenced in a study of shared clonotypes between healthy human individuals (dated by TCRdb to the early 2020s). Library preparation used the immunoSEQ multiplex PCR assay. TCRdb mirrors the immuneACCESS table, restricted to in-frame sequences. Some clones are absent from its copies; in checked studies, under half trace to an unresolved V gene, and the reason for the others is unknown. The table for this sample lists over 850,000 clones; approximately 78% of them were counted only once. Roughly 0.55% of the sample goes to the ten largest clones. Input material: memory CD4+ T cells from PBMCs. Read against the paper, the sample's cell subset or site label means: CD45RA-negative fraction. These receptors came from a man aged 18 to 29 in good health. Some clones in this sample may be carry-over from other donors' samples.

The rearrangement joins TRBV7-9 to TRBJ2-1; 10 bases line up with TRBD1. Germline trimming cut 4 bases from V and 2 bases from J; bases unmatched to any gene: 2. The CDR3 extends over 15 amino acids. Germline CDR1 and CDR2: SEHNR and FQNEAQ (reference sequence). In nucleotides, the CDR3 is TGTGCCAGCAGCTCCGGACAGGGGGCCTACAATGAGCAGTTCTTC. Protein product: CASSSGQGAYNEQFF.

The rearrangement links TRBV5-1 to TRBJ2-3; D is uncertain. This CDR3 spans 13 amino acids. The germline gives CDR1 SGHRS, CDR2 YFSETQ. Between the trimmed V and J ends, which lost 0 bases and 4 bases, there was a span of 6 bases. For the CDR3, the DNA is TGCGCCAGCAGCTTGGTTCGGCCAGATACGCAGTATTTT. This gives the protein CASSLVRPDTQYF.

About this clone itself: A much larger clone differs from this one at a single base, so this may be a read error. The chain couples TRBV28 to TRBJ2-7; D gene uncertain. Trimming took off 6 bases at V and 3 bases at J, with 9 bases between the two ends. The CDR3 spans 12 residues. Looked up from germline, CDR1 is MDHEN and CDR2 is SYDVKM. The CDR3 DNA follows: TGTGCCAGCAGCCCGGACGGCTACGAGCAGTACTTC. This gives the protein CASSPDGYEQYF.

The chain carries TRBV7-2 and TRBJ2-1, with 10 nucleotides matching TRBD2. In germline, CDR1 is SGHTA, CDR2 FQGNSA. V lost 1 base to trimming and J lost 6 bases; unmatched junction nucleotides: 9. This CDR3 comprises 17 residues. The CDR3 reads CASSLVRLAGEFNEQFF. In nucleotides, the CDR3 is TGTGCCAGCAGCTTAGTAAGGCTAGCGGGAGAGTTCAATGAGCAGTTCTTC.

The rearrangement uses TRBV18 and TRBJ2-7; 8 nucleotides match TRBD1. The germline gives CDR1 KGHSH, CDR2 LQKENI. This CDR3 is built from 14 residues. With V trimmed by 5 bases and J by 4 bases, 7 bases remained unmatched. CDR3 protein: CASSMNRGLYEQYF. CDR3 DNA sequence: TGTGCCAGCTCAATGAACAGGGGGTTGTACGAGCAGTACTTC.

The rearrangement joins TRBV11-2 to TRBJ2-3; D is unresolved. The V end lost 1 base, the J end lost 0 bases, and 11 bases lay between the germline ends. The germline V gene encodes CDR1 SGHAT and CDR2 FQNNGV. The CDR3 is 16 residues long. CDR3 in DNA: TGTGCCAGCAGCTTAGGTGTAAGGGCTAGCACAGATACGCAGTATTTT. This encodes CASSLGVRASTDTQYF.

The chain uses TRBV4-2 and TRBJ2-5; D unclear. CDR1 and CDR2 from the germline V gene are LGHNA and YNFKEQ. Trimming removed 1 base from V and 5 bases from J, with 14 bases in between. CDR3 length: 15 residues. CDR3 DNA sequence: TGTGCCAGCAGCCAAGGGGATCTAGTGATCGAGACCCAGTACTTC. This codes for CASSQGDLVIETQYF.

The V gene is TRBV28, the J gene TRBJ1-2; D is undetermined. The germline V gene encodes CDR1 MDHEN and CDR2 SYDVKM. The CDR3 length is 16 residues. With 1 base removed from V and 5 bases from J, the gap between germline ends came to 17 bases. CDR3 bases: TGTGCCAGCAGTTTATCCCCAGACTTGTTCACTTATGGCTACACCTTC. This codes for CASSLSPDLFTYGYTF.

The chain uses TRBV29-1 and TRBJ1-1; D gene ambiguous. CDR1 is SQVTM, CDR2 ANQGSEA, per germline. The V end lost 5 bases, the J end lost 1 base, and 8 bases lay between the germline ends. The CDR3 is 12 amino acids. The CDR3 region has the DNA TGCAGCGTTTCCACCTGGAACACTGAAGCTTTCTTT. Translating it yields CSVSTWNTEAFF.

The chain is built from TRBV15 and TRBJ2-6; no reliable D call. This CDR3 comprises 14 residues. Germline lookup yields CDR1 LNHNV and CDR2 YYDKDF (reference sequence). V was trimmed by 3 bases and J by 2 bases, leaving 5 bases between them. The CDR3 loop reads CATSRDPGANVLTF. For the CDR3, the DNA is TGTGCCACCAGCAGGGATCCTGGGGCCAACGTCCTGACTTTC.

This chain links TRBV12-5 with TRBJ1-1; D perhaps matches TRBD1 (5 bases). Trimming took 0 bases from V and 1 from J, leaving 15 bases between them. Germline values: CDR1 LGHNT, CDR2 FRNRAP. This CDR3 contains 17 residues. CDR3 region: CASGLVLSPGPNTEAFF. The CDR3 DNA follows: TGTGCTAGTGGTTTGGTTCTATCGCCAGGGCCGAACACTGAAGCTTTCTTT.

This chain uses TRBV5-1 with TRBJ2-1; 9 bases match TRBD2. The germline CDR1 and CDR2 sequences are SGHRS and YFSETQ. The CDR3 is 14 amino acids. V lost 4 bases to trimming and J lost 9 bases; unmatched junction nucleotides: 8. The CDR3 spells CASSIPGTSSEQFF. CDR3 DNA sequence: TGCGCCAGCAGCATCCCCGGGACTAGCAGTGAGCAGTTCTTC.

The gene calls are TRBV4-1 and TRBJ2-1; a weak D match, TRBD2 (6 bases). Trimming left V 4 bases short and J 5 bases short, with 15 bases between. Germline CDR1 MGHRA, CDR2 YSYEKL. This CDR3 has 15 amino acids. This CDR3 is CASSPPGASNNEQFF. CDR3 nucleotides: TGCGCCAGCAGCCCACCGGGAGCCTCGAACAATGAGCAGTTCTTC.

J is TRBJ1-5 and V is TRBV5-4; tentative D call: TRBD1 (5 bases). The CDR3 length is 14 residues. Trimming pared 4 bases from V and 6 bases from J, leaving 14 bases between. The germline V gene has CDR1 SGHNT and CDR2 YYREEE (reference sequence). CDR3 sequence (DNA): TGTGCCAGCAGCCGGGCAGGGCTTGGTCAGCCCCAGCATTTT. Translation gives CASSRAGLGQPQHF.

The gene calls are TRBV29-1 and TRBJ2-5, with TRBD1 identical over 8 bases. J lost 7 bases, V lost 6 bases, and 13 bases had no gene match. Germline V CDR1 and CDR2: SQVTM, ANQGSEA. This CDR3 spans 14 amino acids. Written as DNA, the CDR3 is TGCAGCGTCAAACCTACAGGGGGTATCGCGACCCAGTACTTC. Encoded protein: CSVKPTGGIATQYF.

The V gene is TRBV13, the J gene TRBJ2-2; D possibly corresponds to TRBD1 (5 bases). The CDR3 loop spans 13 amino acids. Trimming took 4 bases from V and 7 from J, leaving 10 bases between them. Germline CDR1 and CDR2: PRHDT and FYEKMQ (reference sequence). The CDR3 loop is CASSSAGIGELFF. The CDR3 region has the DNA TGTGCCAGCAGCTCAGCAGGGATCGGGGAGCTGTTTTTT.

This clone was seen more than once but under ten times. The chain's CDR3 is CASSSGWLAGDNEQFF. The CDR3, as DNA: TGTGCCAGCAGCTCGGGGTGGCTAGCGGGGGACAATGAGCAGTTCTTC. The rearrangement uses TRBV5-4 and TRBJ2-1, with TRBD2 matching 10 bases. Germline V gives CDR1 SGHNT, CDR2 YYREEE (reference sequence). J gave up 5 bases and V 3 bases, and 8 bases lay outside the gene matches. The CDR3 contains 16 residues. Full variable domain (rest looked up from reference TRBV5-4 and TRBJ2-1): ETGVTQSPTHLIKTRGQQVTLRCSSQSGHNTVSWYQQALGQGPQFIFQYYREEENGRGNFPPRFSGLQFPNYSSELNVNALELDDSALYLCASSSGWLAGDNEQFFGPGTRLTVL.

This sequence joins TRBV28 and TRBJ2-4; 7 bases line up with TRBD1. Trimming cost V 4 bases and J 0 bases; bases outside gene matches: 3. CDR3 length equals 15 residues. Germline-derived CDR1 and CDR2 are MDHEN and SYDVKM. The CDR3 loop is CASSSQGVAKNIQYF. In DNA form, the CDR3 reads TGTGCCAGCAGTTCTCAGGGGGTAGCCAAAAACATTCAGTACTTC.

This sequence joins TRBV5-5 and TRBJ2-5; D is unresolved. Germline assignment: CDR1 SGHKS and CDR2 YYEKEE (reference sequence). Trimming cost V 2 bases and J 4 bases, with 12 bases left between them. This CDR3 spans 14 amino acids. The CDR3 reads CASSFVSGRETQYF. CDR3 in DNA: TGTGCCAGCAGCTTTGTATCAGGACGAGAGACCCAGTACTTC.

The J gene is TRBJ2-7, the V gene TRBV5-1; 9 positions agree with TRBD1. Germline loops: CDR1 SGHRS, CDR2 YFSETQ. V lost 5 bases, J lost 5 bases, and 11 bases stayed unmatched. This CDR3 is built from 15 residues. CDR3 nucleotide sequence: TGCGCCAGCAGAGATCCGGGACAGGGTCCCCACGAGCAGTACTTC. Protein: CASRDPGQGPHEQYF.

Ten or more counts support this clone. This chain uses TRBV5-1 with TRBJ2-3; 14 bases fit TRBD2. Unmatched junction bases numbered 7, after V lost 7 bases and J lost 6 bases. This CDR3 comprises 15 residues. The germline V gene has CDR1 SGHRS and CDR2 YFSETQ. The CDR3 reads CASDAGLAGVDTQYF. The DNA of the CDR3 is TGCGCCAGCGACGCGGGACTAGCGGGAGTCGATACGCAGTATTTT.

The chain employs TRBV7-3 and TRBJ2-1, with D perhaps TRBD1 (5 bases). The V gene lost 5 bases and the J gene lost 2 bases, with 16 bases spanning the gap. CDR1 and CDR2 from the germline V gene are SGHTA and FQGTGA. The CDR3 extends over 16 amino acids. In DNA, the CDR3 is TGTGCCAGCAGCCCCCGTCAGGGATTGGCCTACAATGAGCAGTTCTTC. This sequence encodes CASSPRQGLAYNEQFF. The full variable domain, its missing parts supplied by reference TRBV7-3 and TRBJ2-1, is GAGVSQTPSNKVTEKGKYVELRCDPISGHTALYWYRQSLGQGPEFLIYFQGTGAADDSGLPNDRFFAVRPEGSVSTLKIQRTERGDSAVYLCASSPRQGLAYNEQFFGPGTRLTVL.

Notes on this clone: This likely came from a read error, as a far larger clone is one base away. The rearrangement joins TRBV5-6 to TRBJ2-5; D perhaps matches TRBD1 (7 bases). This CDR3 region has 14 residues. Trimming took 1 base from V and 9 from J, leaving 16 bases between them. Looked up from germline, CDR1 is SGHDT and CDR2 is YYEEEE. The CDR3 DNA sequence: TGTGCCAGCAGCTTGATCTCCGCCAGGGGGGCCCAGTACTTC. Protein product: CASSLISARGAQYF.

Many counts were recorded for this clone. The rearrangement joins TRBV29-1 to TRBJ2-1, with D hard to call. V lost 2 bases, J lost 0 bases, and 8 bases lay in between. CDR3 length: 14 amino acids. CDR1 and CDR2 from the germline V gene are SQVTM and ANQGSEA. Here the CDR3 DNA reads TGCAGCGTTGAATGGCTTTACTCCTACAATGAGCAGTTCTTC. This encodes CSVEWLYSYNEQFF.

This clone was seen only once. The chain joins TRBV7-2 to TRBJ2-7, with 9 bases that match TRBD1. With 5 bases clipped from V and 2 bases from J, the junction kept 7 bases outside the gene matches. The CDR3 consists of 15 residues. Germline V lookup: CDR1 SGHTA, CDR2 FQGNSA. CDR3 amino acids: CASSPTGGGTYEQYF. CDR3 bases: TGTGCCAGCAGCCCGACAGGGGGAGGCACCTACGAGCAGTACTTC.

This sequence joins TRBV7-8 and TRBJ1-6; the D gene is possibly TRBD1 (5 bases). The CDR3 has 14 residues. Trimming shortened V by 1 base and J by 9 bases, and 10 bases separated the two germline ends. The germline V gene encodes CDR1 SGHVS and CDR2 FQNEAQ. The CDR3: CASSLERQISPLHF. CDR3 coding DNA: TGTGCCAGCAGCTTAGAGCGACAGATTTCACCCCTCCACTTT.

This clone was observed a few times. The sample carries other DNA sequences with the same CDR3. In nucleotides, the CDR3 is TGTGCCAGCAGCGTATATCCGGGCACTGAAGCTTTCTTT. It is translated as CASSVYPGTEAFF. The chain combines TRBV9 with TRBJ1-1; D not certain. CDR1 SGDLS and CDR2 YYNGEE come from the germline V gene. CDR3 length equals 13 residues. Trimming left V 1 base short and J 4 bases short, with 8 bases between.

This chain uses TRBV11-2 with TRBJ2-1; perhaps TRBD1 as D (6 bases). Germline V gene data show CDR1 as SGHAT and CDR2 as FQNNGV. The CDR3 extends over 17 amino acids. With 4 bases removed from V and 2 bases from J, the gap between germline ends came to 18 bases. CDR3: CASSYSALQGTYNEQFF. The CDR3 nucleotides read TGTGCCAGCAGCTATAGCGCCCTACAGGGAACCTACAATGAGCAGTTCTTC.

V and J are TRBV10-2 and TRBJ2-2; the D gene is possibly TRBD2 (5 bases). V gave up 5 bases and J gave up 6 bases, with 13 bases separating them. This CDR3 contains 14 residues. Per germline, CDR1 WSHSY and CDR2 SAAADI. CDR3 loop: CASSPADGSGELFF. The CDR3 DNA follows: TGCGCCAGCAGTCCAGCGGACGGATCCGGGGAGCTGTTTTTT.

This clone was counted between two and nine times. The rearrangement links TRBV4-2 to TRBJ1-6; unclear D gene. Germline assignment: CDR1 LGHNA and CDR2 YNFKEQ. The ends were cut back, 0 bases at V and 5 bases at J, with 11 bases in the middle. The CDR3 is 16 residues long. Here the CDR3 DNA reads TGTGCCAGCAGCCAAGATCTGGGAGGAGATAATTCACCCCTCCACTTT. This sequence encodes CASSQDLGGDNSPLHF.

The V and J genes are TRBV6-1 and TRBJ1-1; no clear D. This CDR3 spans 13 amino acids. Germline-derived CDR1 and CDR2 are MNHNS and SASEGT. V was clipped by 10 bases and J by 4 bases, with 16 bases between them. The CDR3 nucleotides read TGTGCCACCCCAGGACGGCGGCGCACTGAAGCTTTCTTT. It specifies CATPGRRRTEAFF.

This chain links TRBV6-6 with TRBJ2-7; D is possibly TRBD1 or TRBD2 (5 bases each). The CDR3 is 15 residues long. Per the germline V gene, CDR1 is MNHNY and CDR2 is SVGAGI (reference sequence). V was shortened by 2 bases and J by 2 bases, with 13 bases between the two germline ends. The CDR3 sequence: CASSYGGEGTYEQYF. Written as DNA, the CDR3 is TGTGCCAGCAGTTACGGGGGAGAGGGGACCTACGAGCAGTACTTC.